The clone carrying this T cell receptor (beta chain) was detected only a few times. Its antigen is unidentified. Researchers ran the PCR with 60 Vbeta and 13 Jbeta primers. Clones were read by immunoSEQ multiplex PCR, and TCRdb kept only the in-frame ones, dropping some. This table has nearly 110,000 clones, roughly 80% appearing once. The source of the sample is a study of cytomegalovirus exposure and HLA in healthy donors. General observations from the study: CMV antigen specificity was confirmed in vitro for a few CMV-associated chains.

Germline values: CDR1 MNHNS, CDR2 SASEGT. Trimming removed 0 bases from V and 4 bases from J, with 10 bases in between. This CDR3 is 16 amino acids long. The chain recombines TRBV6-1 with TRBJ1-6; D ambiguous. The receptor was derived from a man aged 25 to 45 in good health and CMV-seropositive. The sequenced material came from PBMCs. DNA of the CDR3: TGTGCCAGCAGTGAAGCGGGCCCCTATTATAATTCACCCCTCCACTTT. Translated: CASSEAGPYYNSPLHF.